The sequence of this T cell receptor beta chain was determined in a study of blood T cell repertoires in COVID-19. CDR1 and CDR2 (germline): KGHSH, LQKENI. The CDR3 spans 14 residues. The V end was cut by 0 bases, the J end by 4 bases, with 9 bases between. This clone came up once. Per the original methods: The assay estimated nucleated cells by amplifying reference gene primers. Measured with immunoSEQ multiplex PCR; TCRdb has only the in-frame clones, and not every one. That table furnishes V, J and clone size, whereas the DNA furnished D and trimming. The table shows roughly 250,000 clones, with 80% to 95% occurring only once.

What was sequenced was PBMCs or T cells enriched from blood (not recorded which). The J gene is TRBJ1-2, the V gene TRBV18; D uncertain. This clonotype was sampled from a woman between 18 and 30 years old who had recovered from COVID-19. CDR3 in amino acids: CASSPPWETYGYTF. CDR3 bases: TGTGCCAGCTCACCACCTTGGGAGACCTATGGCTACACCTTC.